What follows are 10 T cell receptor beta chains derived from one specimen sequenced in a study of T cells in localized non-small cell lung cancer. Sequencing was performed with immunoSEQ multiplex PCR; in TCRdb, only in-frame clones are kept and a portion is missing. This table has roughly 16,000 clones, 89% appearing once. This specimen consisted of peripheral blood, obtained before any cancer treatment. The receptors were gathered from a female donor aged 60 or older with stage III squamous cell lung carcinoma.

V gene TRBV6-4 combines with J gene TRBJ2-3; no firm D call. The CDR3 extends over 13 amino acids. CDR1 is MRHNA, CDR2 SNTAGT, per germline. V was trimmed by 2 bases and J by 6 bases, leaving 9 bases between them. The CDR3 bases are TGTGCCAGCAGTGACCGGGTAACGGATACGCAGTATTTT. Its protein is CASSDRVTDTQYF.

V is TRBV5-1 and J is TRBJ2-3; D may match TRBD1 or TRBD2 (5 bases each). The CDR3 is made up of 15 amino acids. The V gene's germline CDR1 is SGHRS and CDR2 YFSETQ. Deletions cut 3 bases from V and 2 bases from J, with 13 bases between. The CDR3 nucleotides are TGCGCCAGCAGCTCACAGGAGGCCTCCACAGATACGCAGTATTTT. This translates into CASSSQEASTDTQYF.

The chain couples TRBV4-2 to TRBJ2-3; no definite D call. The CDR3 has 15 amino acids. V shed 0 bases and J shed 4 bases, with 11 bases lying between them. Germline assignment: CDR1 LGHNA and CDR2 YNFKEQ. CDR3 protein: CASSQETVRADTQYF. The CDR3 DNA is TGTGCCAGCAGCCAAGAAACGGTTCGGGCAGATACGCAGTATTTT.

Only a few counts were recorded for this clone. The chain uses TRBV7-9 and TRBJ2-1, with D perhaps TRBD1 or TRBD2 (6 bases each). The CDR3 runs to 15 residues. V was shortened by 2 bases and J by 7 bases, with 15 bases between the two germline ends. Germline V gene lookup returns CDR1 SEHNR and CDR2 FQNEAQ (reference sequence). As DNA, the CDR3 is TGTGCCAGCAGCTTACGGTTAACAGGGAGGAATGAGCAGTTCTTC. It is translated as CASSLRLTGRNEQFF. The variable domain in full, with the rest retrieved from reference TRBV7-9 and TRBJ2-1, is DTGVSQNPRHKITKRGQNVTFRCDPISEHNRLYWYRQTLGQGPEFLTYFQNEAQLEKSRLLSDRFSAERPKGSFSTLEIQRTEQGDSAMYLCASSLRLTGRNEQFFGPGTRLTVL.

This clone was seen once. This sequence joins TRBV28 and TRBJ2-7; no firm D call. Germline V gives CDR1 MDHEN, CDR2 SYDVKM. The CDR3 contains 15 residues. V lost 6 bases, J lost 1 base, and 16 bases lay in between. The CDR3 region has the DNA TGTGCCAGCAGCACTGTGTGGCGTGCGTCCTACGAGCAGTACTTC. This encodes CASSTVWRASYEQYF.

The gene calls are TRBV7-9 and TRBJ2-7; D not resolved. Germline V gene sequence: CDR1 SEHNR, CDR2 FQNEAQ (reference sequence). Trimming shortened V by 1 base and J by 5 bases, and 9 bases separated the two germline ends. The CDR3 is 13 residues long. CDR3 sequence: CASSLVLGNEQYF. As DNA, the CDR3 is TGTGCCAGCAGCTTAGTTTTGGGTAACGAGCAGTACTTC.

The CDR3 reads CASSPVGGETQYF. DNA for the CDR3: TGTGCCAGCTCCCCTGTAGGGGGCGAGACCCAGTACTTC. The chain has TRBV18 and TRBJ2-5; 7 nucleotides line up with TRBD1. The trim removed 6 bases at V and 5 bases at J, leaving 6 bases unmatched. Germline V gives CDR1 KGHSH, CDR2 LQKENI. The CDR3 extends over 13 amino acids.

The chain employs TRBV6-6 and TRBJ2-6, with unresolved D. The CDR3 has 16 residues. Trimming stripped 2 bases from V and 2 bases from J, with 10 bases between. Germline-derived CDR1 and CDR2 are MNHNY and SVGAGI (reference sequence). The CDR3 nucleotides read TGTGCCAGCAGTTACCTAAAGAACCCTGGGGCCAACGTCCTGACTTTC. This translates into CASSYLKNPGANVLTF.

The chain couples TRBV7-3 to TRBJ2-3; possibly TRBD2 for D (5 bases). The germline V and J ends were trimmed by 2 bases and 0 bases, with 9 bases remaining between them. This CDR3 contains 15 residues. Germline CDR1 is SGHTA and CDR2 is FQGTGA. DNA for the CDR3: TGTGCCAGCAGCTTAGGGCGGGCTAGCACAGATACGCAGTATTTT. Translating gives CASSLGRASTDTQYF.

This chain links TRBV2 with TRBJ2-1, with TRBD2 matching 7 bases. This CDR3 spans 15 amino acids. The V and J ends lost 7 bases and 1 base, in that order; junction bases with no gene match: 7. The germline CDR1 and CDR2 sequences are SNHLY and FYNNEI. The CDR3 protein is CASTSGVNSYNEQFF. CDR3 in DNA: TGTGCCAGCACCAGCGGGGTCAATTCCTACAATGAGCAGTTCTTC. The full variable domain, with the rest looked up from reference TRBV2 and TRBJ2-1, is EPEVTQTPSHQVTQMGQEVILRCVPISNHLYFYWYRQILGQKVEFLVSFYNNEISEKSEIFDDQFSVERPDGSNFTLKIRSTKLEDSAMYFCASTSGVNSYNEQFFGPGTRLTVL.